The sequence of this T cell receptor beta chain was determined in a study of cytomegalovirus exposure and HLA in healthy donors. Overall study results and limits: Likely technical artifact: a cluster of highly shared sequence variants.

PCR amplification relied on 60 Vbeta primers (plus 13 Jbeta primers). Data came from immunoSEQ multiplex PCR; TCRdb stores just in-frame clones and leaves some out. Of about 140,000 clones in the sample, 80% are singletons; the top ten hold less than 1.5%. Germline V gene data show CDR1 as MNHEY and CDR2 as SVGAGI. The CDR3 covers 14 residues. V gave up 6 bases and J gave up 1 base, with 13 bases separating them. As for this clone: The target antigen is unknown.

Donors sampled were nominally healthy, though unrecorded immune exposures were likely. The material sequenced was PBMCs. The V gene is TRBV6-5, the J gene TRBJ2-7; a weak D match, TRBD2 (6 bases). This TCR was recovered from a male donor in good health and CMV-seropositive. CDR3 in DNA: TGTGCCAGCAGCCGGAGGGGAAAGTCCTACGAGCAGTACTTC. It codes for CASSRRGKSYEQYF.